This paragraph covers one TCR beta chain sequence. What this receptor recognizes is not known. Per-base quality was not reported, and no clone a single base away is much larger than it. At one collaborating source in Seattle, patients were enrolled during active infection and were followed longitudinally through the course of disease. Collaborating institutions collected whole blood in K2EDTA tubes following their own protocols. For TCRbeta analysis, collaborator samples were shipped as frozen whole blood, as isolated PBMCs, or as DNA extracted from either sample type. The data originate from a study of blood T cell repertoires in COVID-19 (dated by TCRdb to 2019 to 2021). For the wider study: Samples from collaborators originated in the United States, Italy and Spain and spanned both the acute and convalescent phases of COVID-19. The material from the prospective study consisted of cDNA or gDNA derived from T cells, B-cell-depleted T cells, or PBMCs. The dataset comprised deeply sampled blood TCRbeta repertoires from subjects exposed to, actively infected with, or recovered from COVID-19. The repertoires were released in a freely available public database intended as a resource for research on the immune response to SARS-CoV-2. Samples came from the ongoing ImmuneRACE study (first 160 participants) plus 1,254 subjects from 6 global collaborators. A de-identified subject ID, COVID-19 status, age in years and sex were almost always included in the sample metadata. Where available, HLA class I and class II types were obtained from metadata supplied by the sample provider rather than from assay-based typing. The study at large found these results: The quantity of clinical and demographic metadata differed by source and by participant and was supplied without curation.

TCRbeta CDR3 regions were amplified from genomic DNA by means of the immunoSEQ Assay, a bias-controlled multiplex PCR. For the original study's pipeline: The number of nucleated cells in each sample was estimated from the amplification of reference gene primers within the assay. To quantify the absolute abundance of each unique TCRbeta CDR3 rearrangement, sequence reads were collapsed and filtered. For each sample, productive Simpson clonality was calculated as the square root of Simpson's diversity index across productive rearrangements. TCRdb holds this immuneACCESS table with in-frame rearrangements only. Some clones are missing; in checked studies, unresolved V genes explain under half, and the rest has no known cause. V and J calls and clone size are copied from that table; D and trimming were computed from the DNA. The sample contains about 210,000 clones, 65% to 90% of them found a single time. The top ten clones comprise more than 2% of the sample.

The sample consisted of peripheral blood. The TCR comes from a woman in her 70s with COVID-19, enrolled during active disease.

CDR3 reads: CASSLRKWRDEQFF. The nucleotide sequence reads as follows: TGTGCCAGCAGCTTGCGTAAATGGAGGGATGAGCAGTTCTTC. The V gene is TRBV5-4 and the J gene is TRBJ2-1, with TRBD2 tentatively as D gene (6 bases match). The germline V gene (reference sequence) supplies CDR1 SGHNT and CDR2 YYREEE. The CDR3 runs 14 amino acids, cysteine and phenylalanine included. Of the read, only the CDR3 DNA is kept; its 42 bases are in frame from base 1. V and J lose 1 base and 8 bases, and a span of 13 bases separates them.